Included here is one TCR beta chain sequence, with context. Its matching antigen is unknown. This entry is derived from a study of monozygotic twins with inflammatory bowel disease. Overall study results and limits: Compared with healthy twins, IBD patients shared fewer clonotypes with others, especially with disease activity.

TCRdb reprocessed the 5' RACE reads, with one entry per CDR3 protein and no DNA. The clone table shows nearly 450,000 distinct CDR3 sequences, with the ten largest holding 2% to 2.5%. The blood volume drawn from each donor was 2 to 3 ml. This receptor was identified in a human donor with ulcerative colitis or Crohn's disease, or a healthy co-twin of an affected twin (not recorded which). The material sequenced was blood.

The CDR3 sequence is CASSQEPSGARGETQYF. V and J are TRBV4-2 and TRBJ2-5; the D call from TCRdb, TRBD2, cannot be confirmed without DNA. Germline CDR1 reads LGHNA; CDR2 reads YNFKEQ. This CDR3 region has 17 residues.